This TCR beta chain was sequenced for a study of blood T cells in healthy people across ages. Alongside a J-beta primer mix, a sample-barcoded 5' primer served in a second PCR lasting roughly 7 to 11 cycles. Each cDNA molecule received a tag from a template-switch adaptor that had 12 random nucleotides. Every sample gave at least 2.5 million paired-end reads containing CDR3. TCRdb called the 5' RACE reads again in MiXCR, with one record for every CDR3 protein. The sample has 700,000 to 1,000,000 distinct CDR3 sequences; under 55% are singletons. The CDR3 totals 14 residues. The germline CDR1 and CDR2 sequences are LGHNA and YSLEER. Broader study findings: The CMV status of each donor remained undetermined, and this could have confounded shifts in expanded clonotypes.

Details on this clonotype: Its matching antigen is unknown.

V is TRBV4-3 and J is TRBJ2-4, with D maybe TRBD2 (6 bases). The DNA end is a closer match to TRBJ2-7, so the J assignment may be wrong. The sequenced sample consisted of blood. This TCR was sampled from a man aged 60 to 69 in good health. CDR3 amino acids: CASSQAPLAHEQYF. The CDR3 DNA sequence: TGCGCCAGCAGCCAAGCCCCCCTAGCGCACGAGCAGTACTTC.